Below are 17 T cell receptor beta chains sequenced from a single sample in a study of T-cell reconstitution after alpha-beta-depleted transplantation in children (dated by TCRdb to the mid-2010s). Taken with the paper, the label for treatment or condition translates to: allogeneic hematopoietic cell transplantation with graft depleted of TCRalphabeta T cells and CD19 B cells. Library preparation employed PCR. The data were produced on an Illumina HiSeq 2500. Molecular barcoding was employed in the preparation of TCR libraries, with unique molecular identifiers being used to normalize TCRbeta repertoire quantification. TCRdb passed the public sequencing reads through fastp at Q25 and MiXCR, retaining productive beta sequences. CDR3 protein duplicates are merged, each entry listing the most common genes and DNA. The sample table shows roughly 350,000 distinct CDR3 sequences, and about 17% are seen once. Clones ranked in the top ten supply roughly 40% of the sample.

Sequencing used PBMCs, mostly from graft donor cells, obtained 360 days after TCRalphabeta/CD19-depleted stem cell transplant. The receptors come from a male patient aged 2-10 years who had a stem cell transplant for acute lymphoblastic leukemia, so the T cells may come from the graft donor.

The rearrangement joins TRBV6-5 to TRBJ1-1; no clear D gene. The V gene's germline CDR1 is MNHEY and CDR2 SVGAGI. Trimming shortened V by 0 bases and J by 3 bases, and 14 bases separated the two germline ends. The CDR3 consists of 16 residues. In nucleotides, the CDR3 is TGTGCCAGCAGTTACTCGGACGTAGCTAGGGACACTGAAGCTTTCTTT. As protein: CASSYSDVARDTEAFF.

This clonotype showed up many times. The genes are TRBV28 and TRBJ2-5, with D tentatively TRBD1 (6 bases). Trimming stripped 3 bases from V and 13 bases from J, with 18 bases between. CDR1 is MDHEN and CDR2 is SYDVKM in the germline V gene. The CDR3 spans 13 residues. The CDR3 coding sequence is TGTGCCAGCAGTTTCGATCAACAGGGAAGGCGGTACTTC. It codes for CASSFDQQGRRYF. The whole variable domain, filled in from reference TRBV28 and TRBJ2-5, reads DVKVTQSSRYLVKRTGEKVFLECVQDMDHENMFWYRQDPGLGLRLIYFSYDVKMKEKGDIPEGYSVSREKKERFSLILESASTNQTSMYLCASSFDQQGRRYFGPGTRLLVL.

V and J are TRBV28 and TRBJ2-1; 9 bases agree with TRBD2. V shed 1 base and J 6 bases; nucleotides not matched to a gene: 13. Per germline, CDR1 MDHEN and CDR2 SYDVKM. CDR3 size: 18 residues. The CDR3 region is CASSLLGPGTSRLNEQFF. As DNA, the CDR3 is TGTGCCAGCAGTTTATTAGGGCCCGGGACTAGCCGCCTCAATGAGCAGTTCTTC.

This clonotype was seen a single time. V and J are TRBV4-1 and TRBJ1-3; a weak D match, TRBD1 (6 bases). Trimming left V 7 bases short and J 7 bases short, with 8 bases between. CDR1 is MGHRA, CDR2 YSYEKL, per germline. This CDR3 comprises 11 residues. CDR3 in amino acids: CASTQGNTIYF. DNA of the CDR3: TGCGCCAGCACCCAGGGGAACACCATATATTTT.

This clonotype was seen only a few times. The junction departs from germline at one end; a sequencing error may be responsible. The DNA of the CDR3 is TGCAGCGTTGCCCGGACCTATGATTCACCCCTCCACTTT. Translated, it gives CSVARTYDSPLHF. This sequence joins TRBV29-1 and TRBJ1-6; D is undetermined. There are 13 residues in the CDR3. Germline CDR1 is SQVTM and CDR2 is ANQGSEA.

The sample holds a few counts of this clonotype. V and J are TRBV3-1 and TRBJ2-7; 10 positions agree with TRBD2. The CDR3 totals 15 residues. Germline V gene data show CDR1 as LGHDT and CDR2 as YNNKEL (reference sequence). The V and J ends lost 4 bases and 2 bases, in that order; junction bases with no gene match: 5. The CDR3 region has the DNA TGTGCCAGCAGCCTCTGGACTAGCGGACCCTACGAGCAGTACTTC. The encoded protein is CASSLWTSGPYEQYF.

This clonotype was observed a few times. The J gene is TRBJ1-1, the V gene TRBV20-1; D call uncertain. Trimming took off 1 base at V and 1 base at J, with 4 bases between the two ends. CDR3 length equals 12 residues. The germline gives CDR1 DFQATT, CDR2 SNEGSKA (reference sequence). Written as DNA, the CDR3 is TGCAGTGCTAGAGCTTGGAACACTGAAGCTTTCTTT. Translated: CSARAWNTEAFF.

This clonotype came up a few times. The chain combines TRBV7-2 with TRBJ1-5; D remains unclear. V was clipped by 2 bases and J by 7 bases, with 9 bases between them. The CDR3 extends over 13 amino acids. CDR1 SGHTA and CDR2 FQGNSA come from the germline V gene. CDR3 sequence: CASSLSRGQPQHF. Written as DNA, the CDR3 is TGTGCCAGCAGCTTAAGTAGAGGGCAGCCCCAGCATTTT.

This clonotype appeared a few times. The CDR3 DNA is TGTGCCAGCAGCTTTATTGGGACTAGCGGCTACGAGCAGTACTTC. Translated: CASSFIGTSGYEQYF. The J gene is TRBJ2-7, the V gene TRBV7-2; 11 nucleotides match TRBD2. The CDR3 runs 15 residues. J was trimmed by 3 bases and V by 3 bases; bases with no gene match: 4. Looked up from germline, CDR1 is SGHTA and CDR2 is FQGNSA.

This clonotype was seen only a few times. V is TRBV27 and J is TRBJ2-7, with 9 positions matching TRBD1. CDR1 is MNHEY, CDR2 SMNVEV, per germline (reference sequence). V was pared by 5 bases and J by 4 bases, with 12 bases of the junction left unmatched. This CDR3 contains 16 residues. The CDR3 sequence: CASSPTGQGRLYEQYF. In DNA form, the CDR3 reads TGTGCCAGCAGTCCCACCGGACAGGGGAGACTTTACGAGCAGTACTTC.

This clonotype has only a few counts. The chain is built from TRBV9 and TRBJ2-5, with TRBD2 matching over 7 bases. The CDR3 runs to 15 residues. V trimming: 4 bases; J trimming: 5 bases; junction bases outside the gene matches: 11. CDR1 is SGDLS, CDR2 YYNGEE, per germline. The CDR3 DNA follows: TGTGCCAGCAGCCCTGATGGACTAGGTGGGGAGACCCAGTACTTC. Translating gives CASSPDGLGGETQYF.

This clonotype was counted between two and nine times. The chain recombines TRBV12-3 or TRBV12-4 with TRBJ2-1; 9 positions match TRBD2. CDR3 length: 16 amino acids. V dropped 5 bases and J dropped 8; count of bases not matched to a gene: 13. The CDR3 nucleotides are TGTGCCAGCAGTAGTCGATTAGCGGGAGTTGTCGATGAGCAGTTCTTC. It translates to CASSSRLAGVVDEQFF.

The table lists this clonotype with a few counts. This chain uses TRBV29-1 with TRBJ2-3, with TRBD2 matching 9 bases. V trimming: 5 bases; J trimming: 1 base; junction bases outside the gene matches: 4. The CDR3 is 14 residues long. Per the germline V gene, CDR1 is SQVTM and CDR2 is ANQGSEA. CDR3 coding DNA: TGCAGCGTTCCTGAGCGGGAGGGCACAGATACGCAGTATTTT. This codes for CSVPEREGTDTQYF.

This rearrangement joins TRBV12-3 or TRBV12-4 to TRBJ2-6; 8 bases fit TRBD2. The V segment lost 2 bases and the J segment 2 bases; nucleotides outside the gene matches: 8. CDR3 length: 18 amino acids. CDR3 DNA: TGTGCCAGCAGTTTAAAAGGGACTAGTCTGACTGGGGCCAACGTCCTGACTTTC. It codes for CASSLKGTSLTGANVLTF.

This clonotype was seen a handful of times. The chain employs TRBV6-2 or TRBV6-3 and TRBJ2-7; no clear D. V was cut by 5 bases and J by 2 bases, with 7 bases left in between. The germline CDR1 and CDR2 sequences are MNHEY and SVGEGT. This CDR3 comprises 12 residues. CDR3 sequence (DNA): TGTGCCAGCAGTCCGCTGGCCTACGAGCAGTACTTC. Residues: CASSPLAYEQYF.

This clonotype was counted ten times or more. V and J are TRBV12-3 or TRBV12-4 and TRBJ2-1; 10 bases are a match to TRBD2. With 2 bases clipped from V and 9 bases from J, the junction kept 7 bases outside the gene matches. The CDR3 is 15 amino acids. This CDR3 is CASSLSLAGVTEQFF. DNA for the CDR3: TGTGCCAGCAGTTTATCCCTAGCGGGAGTCACTGAGCAGTTCTTC.

This clonotype was seen only a few times. J is TRBJ2-1 and V is TRBV15; the match to TRBD2 covers 7 bases. Germline V gene lookup returns CDR1 LNHNV and CDR2 YYDKDF (reference sequence). The ends lost 0 bases at V and 9 bases at J; junction bases unmatched: 8. The CDR3 covers 15 residues. The CDR3 DNA sequence: TGTGCCACCAGCAGAGATCATTCGAGGGAGGGTGAGCAGTTCTTC. It encodes CATSRDHSREGEQFF.